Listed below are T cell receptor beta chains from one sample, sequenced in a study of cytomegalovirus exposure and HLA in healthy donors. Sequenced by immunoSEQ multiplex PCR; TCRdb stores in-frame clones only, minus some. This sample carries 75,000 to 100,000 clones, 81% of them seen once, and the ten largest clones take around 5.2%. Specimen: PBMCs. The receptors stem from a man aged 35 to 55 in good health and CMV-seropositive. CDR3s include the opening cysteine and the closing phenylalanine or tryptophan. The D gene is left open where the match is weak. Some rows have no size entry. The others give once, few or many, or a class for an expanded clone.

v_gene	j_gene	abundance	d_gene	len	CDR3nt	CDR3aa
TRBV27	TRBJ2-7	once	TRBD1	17	TGTGCCAGCAGTCGCTCTTGGGGGACAGGGGAGCGGTCGAAGCAGTACTTC	CASSRSWGTGERSKQYF
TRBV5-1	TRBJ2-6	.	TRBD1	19	TGCGCCAGCAGCTCAGGCCGGGACAGGGGATTCACTGGGGCCAACGTCCTGACTTTC	CASSSGRDRGFTGANVLTF
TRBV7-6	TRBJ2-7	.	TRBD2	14	TGTGCCAGCTCCCCCAAGACTAGCGGCTACGAGCAGTACTTC	CASSPKTSGYEQYF
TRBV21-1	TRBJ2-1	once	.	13	TGTGCCAGCGGACTAGCGGGAGGACGGGAGCAGTTCTTC	CASGLAGGREQFF
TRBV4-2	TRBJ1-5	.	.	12	TGTGCCAGCAGCCAGGGGGCGGGGGCCCAGCATTTT	CASSQGAGAQHF
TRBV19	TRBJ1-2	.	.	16	TGTGCCAGTAGTATGGGGCCGACAAGGGGCGTTTATGGCTACACCTTC	CASSMGPTRGVYGYTF
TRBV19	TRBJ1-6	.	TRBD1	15	TGTGCCAGTACCCTCGGACAGGGGAGCTACTCACCCCTCCACTTT	CASTLGQGSYSPLHF
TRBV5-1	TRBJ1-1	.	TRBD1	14	TGCGCCAGCAGCGGGGGACAGTTGAACACTGAAGCTTTCTTT	CASSGGQLNTEAFF
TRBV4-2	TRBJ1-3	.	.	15	TGTGCCAGCAGCCTGGGAGGGGTCTCTGGAAACACCATATATTTT	CASSLGGVSGNTIYF
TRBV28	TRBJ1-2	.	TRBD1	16	TGTGCCAGCAGTTCCAGGGGGCGCGCCCTGAGCTATGGCTACACCTTC	CASSSRGRALSYGYTF
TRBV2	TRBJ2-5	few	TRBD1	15	TGTGCCAGCAGTGACCCGGACAGGGGCGAGGAGACCCAGTACTTC	CASSDPDRGEETQYF
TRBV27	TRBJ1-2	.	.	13	TGTGCCAGCAGTCAGAACGGGAACTATGGCTACACCTTC	CASSQNGNYGYTF
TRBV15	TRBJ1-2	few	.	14	TGTGCCACCAGCAGAGTAGGTAGCCTTTATGGCTACACCTTC	CATSRVGSLYGYTF
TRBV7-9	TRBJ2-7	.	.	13	TGTGCCAGCAGCTCCCCGTCGTCCTACGAGCAGTACTTC	CASSSPSSYEQYF
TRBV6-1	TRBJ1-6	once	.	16	TGTGCCAGCAGTGAAGGACAGCACCGAGTTGGATCACCCCTCCACTTT	CASSEGQHRVGSPLHF